A selection of T cell receptor beta chains follows, all from one sample in a study of blood T cell repertoires in COVID-19. Sequencing was performed with immunoSEQ multiplex PCR; in TCRdb, only in-frame clones are kept and a portion is missing. The sample shows 150,000 to 200,000 clones, 70% to 80% of them seen only once. Source material: peripheral blood. The receptors derive from a woman between 35 and 50 years old with COVID-19, enrolled during active disease. CDR3s include the opening cysteine and the closing phenylalanine or tryptophan. Each record gives: CDR3 protein, CDR3 DNA, CDR3 length, D gene, clone size, V gene, J gene. A D gene is named only where the DNA matches it firmly. The size entry is marked missing in some rows and otherwise reads once, few, many or a size class.

CDR3: CASSLGLAVSTDTQYF
DNA: TGCGCCAGCAGCTTGGGGCTAGCAGTAAGCACAGATACGCAGTATTTT
length: 16
D: NA
size: NA
V: TRBV5-1
J: TRBJ2-3

CDR3: CASSYGRGISEAFF
DNA: TGTGCCAGCAGTTACGGCAGGGGGATCAGTGAAGCTTTCTTT
length: 14
D: TRBD1
size: NA
V: TRBV6-5
J: TRBJ1-1

CDR3: CASRGLTDTQYF
DNA: TGTGCCAGTAGGGGACTCACAGATACGCAGTATTTT
length: 12
D: NA
size: NA
V: TRBV19
J: TRBJ2-3

CDR3: CASSPPTGNTIYF
DNA: TGTGCCAGCAGTCCCCCCACTGGAAACACCATATATTTT
length: 13
D: NA
size: NA
V: TRBV6-5
J: TRBJ1-3

CDR3: CASSRRDRVFGYTF
DNA: TGTGCCAGCAGCCGCCGCGACAGGGTGTTCGGCTACACCTTC
length: 14
D: TRBD1
size: NA
V: TRBV6-5
J: TRBJ1-2

CDR3: CASSEGEKDEQYF
DNA: TGTGCCAGCAGTGAGGGCGAGAAAGACGAGCAGTACTTC
length: 13
D: NA
size: NA
V: TRBV6-1
J: TRBJ2-7

CDR3: CSVVGDRDNQPQHF
DNA: TGCAGCGTTGTTGGCGACAGGGACAATCAGCCCCAGCATTTT
length: 14
D: TRBD1
size: few
V: TRBV29-1
J: TRBJ1-5

CDR3: CASSSVSQPQHF
DNA: TGTGCCAGTAGTTCGGTGAGTCAGCCCCAGCATTTT
length: 12
D: NA
size: few
V: TRBV19
J: TRBJ1-5

CDR3: CAISESGGVPQPQHF
DNA: TGTGCCATCAGTGAGTCGGGGGGGGTACCTCAGCCCCAGCATTTT
length: 15
D: NA
size: NA
V: TRBV10-3
J: TRBJ1-5

CDR3: CASSGTGFDTGELFF
DNA: TGCGCCAGCAGTGGGACAGGGTTCGACACCGGGGAGCTGTTTTTT
length: 15
D: TRBD1
size: NA
V: TRBV10-2
J: TRBJ2-2

CDR3: CASSDRATGANVLTF
DNA: TGTGCCAGTAGTGACAGGGCAACTGGGGCCAACGTCCTGACTTTC
length: 15
D: TRBD1
size: NA
V: TRBV19
J: TRBJ2-6

CDR3: CASSLGGQGRHEQYF
DNA: TGTGCCAGCAGCTTAGGAGGACAGGGGCGCCACGAGCAGTACTTC
length: 15
D: TRBD1
size: NA
V: TRBV7-9
J: TRBJ2-7